The entry below describes one T cell receptor (beta chain). The germline V gene has CDR1 SGHNT and CDR2 YENEEA. V lost 1 base and J lost 8, with 8 bases in between. CDR3 size: 12 residues. These data belong to a study of radiation and T cells in renal cell carcinoma. The time point is: baseline pretreatment blood. Treatment indicated: 15 Gy SBRT to primary tumor, nephrectomy 4 weeks later. Radiation-treated patients gave blood at baseline, week 2 and week 4. The table came from immunoSEQ multiplex PCR; TCRdb's copy has only in-frame clones and leaves some out. The sample yields about 130,000 clones, roughly 88% seen once.

The sequence came from a woman between 45 and 65 years old with renal cell carcinoma. The chain recombines TRBV11-3 with TRBJ1-1; D not certain. The sample was blood, taken from a patient whose treatment included radiotherapy and nephrectomy. CDR3 in amino acids: CASSLGLGEAFF. CDR3 DNA sequence: TGTGCCAGCAGCTTAGGTCTGGGGGAAGCTTTCTTT.